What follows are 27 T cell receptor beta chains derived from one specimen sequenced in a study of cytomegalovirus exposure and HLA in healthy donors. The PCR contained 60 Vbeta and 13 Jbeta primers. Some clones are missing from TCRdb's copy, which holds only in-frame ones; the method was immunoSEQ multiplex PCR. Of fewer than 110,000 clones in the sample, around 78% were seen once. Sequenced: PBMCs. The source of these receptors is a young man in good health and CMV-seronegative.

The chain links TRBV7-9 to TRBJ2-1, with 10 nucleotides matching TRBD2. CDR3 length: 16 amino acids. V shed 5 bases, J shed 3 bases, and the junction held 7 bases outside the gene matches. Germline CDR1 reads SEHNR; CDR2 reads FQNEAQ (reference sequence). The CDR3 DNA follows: TGTGCCAGCAGCCCCCCCGGGACTAGCGTCTACAATGAGCAGTTCTTC. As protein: CASSPPGTSVYNEQFF.

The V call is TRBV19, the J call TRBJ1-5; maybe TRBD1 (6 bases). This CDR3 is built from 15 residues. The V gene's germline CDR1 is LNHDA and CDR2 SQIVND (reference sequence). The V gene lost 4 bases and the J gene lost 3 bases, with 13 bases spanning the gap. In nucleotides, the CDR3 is TGTGCCAGTAGTACCGGACAGACGATCAATCAGCCCCAGCATTTT. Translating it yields CASSTGQTINQPQHF.

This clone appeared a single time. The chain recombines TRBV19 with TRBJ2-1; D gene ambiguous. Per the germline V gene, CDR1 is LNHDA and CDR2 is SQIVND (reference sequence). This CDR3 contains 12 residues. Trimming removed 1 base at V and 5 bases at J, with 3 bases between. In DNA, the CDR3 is TGTGCCAGTAGTATAGCAAACAATGAGCAGTTCTTC. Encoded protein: CASSIANNEQFF.

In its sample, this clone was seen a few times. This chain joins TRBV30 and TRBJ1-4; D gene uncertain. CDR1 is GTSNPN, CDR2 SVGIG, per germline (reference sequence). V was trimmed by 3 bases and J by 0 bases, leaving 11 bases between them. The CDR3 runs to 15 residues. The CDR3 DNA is TGTGCCTGGAGCGCACAGACAACAACTAATGAAAAACTGTTTTTT. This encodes CAWSAQTTTNEKLFF.

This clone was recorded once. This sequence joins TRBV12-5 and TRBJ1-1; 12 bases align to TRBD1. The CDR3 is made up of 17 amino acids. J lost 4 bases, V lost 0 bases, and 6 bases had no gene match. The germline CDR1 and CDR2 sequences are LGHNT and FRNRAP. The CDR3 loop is CASGLVGDRGPGTEAFF. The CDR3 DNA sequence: TGTGCTAGTGGTTTGGTAGGGGACAGGGGGCCGGGCACTGAAGCTTTCTTT.

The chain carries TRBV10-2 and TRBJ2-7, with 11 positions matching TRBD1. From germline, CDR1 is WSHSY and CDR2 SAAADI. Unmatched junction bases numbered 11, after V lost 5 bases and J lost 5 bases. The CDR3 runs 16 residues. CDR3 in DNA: TGCGCCAGCAGTTACTGGACAGGGGGCGGAAAGAACGAGCAGTACTTC. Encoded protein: CASSYWTGGGKNEQYF.

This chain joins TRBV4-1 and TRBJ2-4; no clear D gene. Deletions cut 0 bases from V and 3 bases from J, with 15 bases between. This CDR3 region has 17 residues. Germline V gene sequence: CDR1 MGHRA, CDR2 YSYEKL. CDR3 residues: CASSQEGPARGKNIQYF. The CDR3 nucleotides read TGCGCCAGCAGCCAAGAAGGCCCTGCCCGAGGCAAAAACATTCAGTACTTC.

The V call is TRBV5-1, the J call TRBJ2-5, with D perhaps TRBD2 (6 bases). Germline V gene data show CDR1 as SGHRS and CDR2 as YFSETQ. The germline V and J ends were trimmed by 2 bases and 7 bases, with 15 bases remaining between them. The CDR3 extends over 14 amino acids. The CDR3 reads CASSFGGTARTQYF. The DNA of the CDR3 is TGCGCCAGCAGCTTCGGCGGGACGGCGCGGACCCAGTACTTC.

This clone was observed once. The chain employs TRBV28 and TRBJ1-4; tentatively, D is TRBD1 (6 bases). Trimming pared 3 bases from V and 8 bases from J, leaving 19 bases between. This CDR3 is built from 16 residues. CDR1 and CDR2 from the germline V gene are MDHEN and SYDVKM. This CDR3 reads CASSFLKQGPGEKLFF. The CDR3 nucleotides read TGTGCCAGCAGTTTTCTAAAACAGGGACCGGGGGAAAAACTGTTTTTT.

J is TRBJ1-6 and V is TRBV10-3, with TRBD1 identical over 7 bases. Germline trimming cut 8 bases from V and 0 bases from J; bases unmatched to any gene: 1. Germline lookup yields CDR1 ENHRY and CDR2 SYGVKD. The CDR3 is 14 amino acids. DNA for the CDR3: TGTGCCATCCGGGACAGCTCCTATAATTCACCCCTCCACTTT. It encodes CAIRDSSYNSPLHF.

The CDR3 region is CASSPAFSGGEQYF. CDR3 bases: TGTGCCAGCAGCCCAGCCTTTAGCGGGGGCGAGCAGTACTTC. The rearrangement links TRBV27 to TRBJ2-7; 9 bases agree with TRBD2. Trimming removed 6 bases from V and 6 bases from J; junction bases left unmatched: 9. This CDR3 contains 14 residues. The germline gives CDR1 MNHEY, CDR2 SMNVEV (reference sequence).

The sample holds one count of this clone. CDR3 sequence reads: CASSLSWGGTEAFF. CDR3 DNA: TGTGCCAGCAGTTTATCTTGGGGCGGCACTGAAGCTTTCTTT. This chain connects TRBV27 to TRBJ1-1, with D possibly matching TRBD1 (5 bases). Per the germline V gene, CDR1 is MNHEY and CDR2 is SMNVEV (reference sequence). Trimming stripped 0 bases from V and 4 bases from J, with 9 bases between. The CDR3 is 14 residues long.

As DNA, the CDR3 is TGTGCCAGCAGCTTAACGAGCGGGGGATACAATGAGCAGTTCTTC. Translated, it gives CASSLTSGGYNEQFF. The chain carries TRBV7-3 and TRBJ2-1; 8 bases are shared with TRBD2. The CDR3 consists of 15 residues. V was clipped by 0 bases and J by 4 bases; unmatched bases: 2. Germline values: CDR1 SGHTA, CDR2 FQGTGA.

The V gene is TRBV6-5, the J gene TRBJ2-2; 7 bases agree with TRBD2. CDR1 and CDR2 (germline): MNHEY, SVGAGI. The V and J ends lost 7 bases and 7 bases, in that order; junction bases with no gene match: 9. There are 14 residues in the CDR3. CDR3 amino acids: CASMGGRVGGELFF. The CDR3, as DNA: TGTGCCAGCATGGGGGGGAGGGTTGGCGGGGAGCTGTTTTTT.

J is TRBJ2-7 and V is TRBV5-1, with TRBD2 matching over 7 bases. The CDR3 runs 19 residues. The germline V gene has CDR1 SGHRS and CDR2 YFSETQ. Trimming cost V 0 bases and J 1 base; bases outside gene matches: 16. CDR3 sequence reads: CASSLGGRETSGDSYEQYF. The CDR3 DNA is TGCGCCAGCAGCTTGGGGGGCCGGGAGACGAGCGGGGATTCCTACGAGCAGTACTTC.

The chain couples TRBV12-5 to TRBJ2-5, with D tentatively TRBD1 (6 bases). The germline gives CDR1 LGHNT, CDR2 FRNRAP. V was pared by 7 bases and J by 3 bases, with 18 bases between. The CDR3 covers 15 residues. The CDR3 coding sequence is TGTGCTAGTGCCGCAAGTCAAACAGGGAAAGAGACCCAGTACTTC. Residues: CASAASQTGKETQYF.

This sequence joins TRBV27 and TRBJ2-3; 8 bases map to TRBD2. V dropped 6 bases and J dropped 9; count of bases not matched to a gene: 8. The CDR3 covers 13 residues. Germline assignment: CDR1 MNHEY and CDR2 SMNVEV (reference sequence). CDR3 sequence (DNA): TGTGCCAGCAGCCCACTAGCGGATAGAACGCAGTATTTT. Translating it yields CASSPLADRTQYF.

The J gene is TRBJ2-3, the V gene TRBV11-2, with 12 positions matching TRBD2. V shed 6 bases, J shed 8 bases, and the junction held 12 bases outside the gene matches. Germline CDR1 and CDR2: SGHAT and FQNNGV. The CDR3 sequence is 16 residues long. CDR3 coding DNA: TGTGCCAGCAGTTTCCGTGCTAGCGGGAGGGCAGGTACGCAGTATTTT. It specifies CASSFRASGRAGTQYF.

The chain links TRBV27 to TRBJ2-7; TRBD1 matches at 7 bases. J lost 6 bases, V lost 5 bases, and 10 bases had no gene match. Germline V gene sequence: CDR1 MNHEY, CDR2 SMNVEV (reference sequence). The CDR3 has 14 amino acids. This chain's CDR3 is CASSQNRGLGEQYF. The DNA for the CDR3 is TGTGCCAGCAGTCAAAACAGGGGTTTGGGCGAGCAGTACTTC.

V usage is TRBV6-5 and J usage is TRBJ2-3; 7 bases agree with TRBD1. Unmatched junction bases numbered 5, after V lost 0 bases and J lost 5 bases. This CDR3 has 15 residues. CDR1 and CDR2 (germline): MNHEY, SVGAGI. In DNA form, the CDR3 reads TGTGCCAGCAGTTACTCGACAGGGCCGGGAGATACGCAGTATTTT. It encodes CASSYSTGPGDTQYF.

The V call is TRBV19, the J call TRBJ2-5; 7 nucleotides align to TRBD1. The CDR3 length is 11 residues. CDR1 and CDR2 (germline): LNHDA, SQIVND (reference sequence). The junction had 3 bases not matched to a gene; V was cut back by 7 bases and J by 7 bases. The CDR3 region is CASKGAGTQYF. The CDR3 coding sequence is TGTGCCAGTAAGGGGGCCGGGACCCAGTACTTC.

CDR3 loop: CASSDRGNTIYF. The CDR3 DNA sequence: TGTGCCAGTAGCGACAGGGGCAACACCATATATTTT. V gene TRBV19 combines with J gene TRBJ1-3, with TRBD1 matching 8 bases. Unmatched junction bases numbered 2, after V lost 6 bases and J lost 7 bases. Germline lookup yields CDR1 LNHDA and CDR2 SQIVND (reference sequence). The CDR3 length is 12 residues.

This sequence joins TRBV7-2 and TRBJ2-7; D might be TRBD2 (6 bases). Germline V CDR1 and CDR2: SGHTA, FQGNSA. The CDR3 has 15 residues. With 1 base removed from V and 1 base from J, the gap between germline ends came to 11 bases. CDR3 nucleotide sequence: TGTGCCAGCAGCTTAGGTGGTGGGAGGTCCTACGAGCAGTACTTC. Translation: CASSLGGGRSYEQYF.

In DNA form, the CDR3 reads TGTGCCAGCGGCTCTCTGGGACAGGGGCCAGATACGCAGTATTTT. Its protein product is CASGSLGQGPDTQYF. This chain connects TRBV28 to TRBJ2-3; TRBD1 matches 10 bases. The CDR3 length is 15 residues. Germline V gives CDR1 MDHEN, CDR2 SYDVKM. V was pared by 8 bases and J by 4 bases, with 9 bases of the junction left unmatched.

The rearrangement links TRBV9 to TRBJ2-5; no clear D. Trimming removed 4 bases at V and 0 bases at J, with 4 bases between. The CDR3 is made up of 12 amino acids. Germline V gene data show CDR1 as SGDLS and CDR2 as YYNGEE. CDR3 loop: CASSPNQETQYF. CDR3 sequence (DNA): TGTGCCAGCAGCCCCAACCAAGAGACCCAGTACTTC.

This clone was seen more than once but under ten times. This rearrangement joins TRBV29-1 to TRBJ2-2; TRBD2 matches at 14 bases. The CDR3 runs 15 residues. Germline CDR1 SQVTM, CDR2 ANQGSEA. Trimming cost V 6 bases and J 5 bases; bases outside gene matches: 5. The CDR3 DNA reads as TGCAGCGTGGGACTAGCGGGAGTTTATACCGGGGAGCTGTTTTTT. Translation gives CSVGLAGVYTGELFF.

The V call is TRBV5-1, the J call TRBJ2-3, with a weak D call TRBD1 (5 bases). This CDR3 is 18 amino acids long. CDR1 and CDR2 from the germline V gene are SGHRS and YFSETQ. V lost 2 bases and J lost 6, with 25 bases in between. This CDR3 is CASSLANMRQGPGDTQYF. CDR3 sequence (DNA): TGCGCCAGCAGCTTAGCTAACATGAGGCAGGGCCCAGGGGATACGCAGTATTTT.